Detailed here is one TCR beta chain. This sample was included in a study of control samples from healthy donors and cancer patients. Using immunoSEQ multiplex PCR, the repertoire was profiled, and TCRdb retains in-frame clones only, with some absent. The sample includes 150,000 to 200,000 clones, around 96% of them seen just once. V gave up 4 bases and J gave up 7 bases, with 19 bases separating them. CDR1 is LGHDT, CDR2 YNNKEL, per germline (reference sequence). The CDR3 has 15 amino acids. The chain combines TRBV3-1 (or the pseudogene TRBV3-2) with TRBJ1-2, with D uncertain. This sequence was found in a middle-aged woman in good health. Sample: blood. The CDR3, as DNA: TGTGCCAGCAGCCCCAAATTCGGTGGCTGGAGTGGCTACACCTTC. It yields the protein CASSPKFGGWSGYTF.